Listed below are T cell receptor beta chains from one sample, sequenced in a study of CD8 T cells in Susac syndrome. TCRdb called the immunoSEQ multiplex PCR reads again in MiXCR, with one record for every CDR3 protein. The sample yields a few hundred thousand distinct CDR3 sequences, about 85% seen once. The sample comprised CD8+ T cells from PBMCs. These receptors were obtained from a human donor with multiple sclerosis. Both conserved end residues are part of each CDR3. The D gene is left open where the match is weak. Clone size appears in some rows only: once, few, many, or a class for an expanded clone.

d_call	v_call	cdr3_length	clone_size	j_call	cdr3_aa	cdr3_nt
-	TRBV4-1	16	once	TRBJ2-2	CASSQDGRTNTGELFF	TGCGCCAGCAGCCAAGATGGCAGGACGAACACCGGGGAGCTGTTTTTT
TRBD1	TRBV6-1	18	-	TRBJ2-2	CASSEPIIRQGRTGELFF	TGTGCCAGCAGTGAACCGATCATTAGACAGGGACGTACCGGGGAGCTGTTTTTT
TRBD2	TRBV7-9	16	-	TRBJ2-1	CASSGRLGGSRDEQFF	TGTGCCAGCAGCGGGCGACTTGGCGGGAGTAGGGATGAGCAGTTCTTC
-	TRBV7-8	18	few	TRBJ1-5	CASSSPSTEPEDNQPQHF	TGTGCCAGCAGCTCGCCTTCGACAGAGCCCGAGGACAATCAGCCCCAGCATTTT
-	TRBV20-1	15	once	TRBJ2-7	CSARAVGTASYEQYF	TGCAGTGCTAGGGCTGTCGGGACCGCTTCCTACGAGCAGTACTTC
-	TRBV5-1	14	-	TRBJ2-1	CASLSETNYNEQFF	TGCGCCAGTCTCTCTGAGACAAACTACAATGAGCAGTTCTTC
-	TRBV20-1	13	-	TRBJ2-7	CSARSGEPYEQYF	TGCAGTGCTAGGTCTGGGGAACCCTACGAGCAGTACTTC
TRBD1	TRBV15	15	-	TRBJ2-7	CATSRDRDRTYEQYF	TGTGCCACCAGCAGAGATCGGGACAGGACCTACGAGCAGTACTTC
TRBD1	TRBV5-4	15	-	TRBJ2-7	CASSGGTGRTYEQYF	TGTGCCAGCAGCGGAGGGACAGGGCGTACCTACGAGCAGTACTTC
-	TRBV27	12	-	TRBJ2-3	CATQGNTDTQYF	TGTGCCACCCAGGGGAACACAGATACGCAGTATTTT
-	TRBV5-6	15	-	TRBJ2-3	CASSLAIGGTDTQYF	TGTGCCAGCAGCTTGGCCATCGGGGGAACAGATACGCAGTATTTT
-	TRBV7-2	17	-	TRBJ2-2	CASSERVGRAYTGELFF	TGTGCCAGCAGCGAAAGGGTGGGCAGGGCCTACACCGGGGAGCTGTTTTTT
-	TRBV3-1	13	-	TRBJ1-1	CASSQDLAREAFF	TGTGCCAGCAGCCAAGATCTGGCTCGTGAAGCTTTCTTT
-	TRBV5-6	15	few	TRBJ2-2	CASSFPQPGAGELFF	TGTGCCAGCAGCTTCCCACAGCCTGGCGCCGGGGAGCTGTTTTTT
-	TRBV7-9	10	few	TRBJ1-2	CASSERGYTF	TGTGCCAGCAGCGAAAGAGGCTACACCTTC
TRBD2	TRBV4-2	17	few	TRBJ2-7	CASSPTGSSGSSYEQYF	TGTGCCAGCAGCCCTACCGGGTCTAGCGGGAGTTCCTACGAGCAGTACTTC
-	TRBV29-1	15	few	TRBJ2-7	CSVEIQHKGAYEQYF	TGCAGCGTTGAAATTCAGCATAAAGGGGCCTACGAGCAGTACTTC
-	TRBV2	10	-	TRBJ2-3	CASRGNTQYF	TGTGCCAGCCGTGGAAATACGCAGTATTTT
TRBD2	TRBV20-1	15	-	TRBJ2-1	CSARRLAGVSDEQFF	TGCAGTGCTAGAAGACTAGCGGGAGTATCGGATGAGCAGTTCTTC
-	TRBV20-1	16	-	TRBJ1-6	CSALDSQSSYNSPLHF	TGCAGTGCCCTGGACAGCCAGAGCTCCTATAATTCACCCCTCCACTTT
TRBD1	TRBV2	18	-	TRBJ2-2	CASSDIPGTEYNTGELFF	TGTGCCAGCAGTGATATCCCCGGGACAGAATACAACACCGGGGAGCTGTTTTTT
-	TRBV19	14	-	TRBJ1-5	CASSIGGNNQPQHF	TGTGCCAGTAGTATTGGAGGGAACAATCAGCCCCAGCATTTT
-	TRBV29-1	15	-	TRBJ2-7	CSVTTGTRVRYEQYF	TGCAGCGTCACTACCGGGACACGGGTTCGGTACGAGCAGTACTTC
-	TRBV14	13	-	TRBJ2-7	CASSRSRSYEQYF	TGTGCCAGCAGCCGTTCGAGGTCCTACGAGCAGTACTTC
-	TRBV5-4	17	-	TRBJ2-7	CASSLGFQGPYLYEQYF	TGTGCCAGCAGCTTGGGGTTCCAGGGGCCTTATCTCTACGAGCAGTACTTC
-	TRBV2	12	-	TRBJ1-5	CASSQSQGVQHF	TGTGCCAGCAGTCAATCCCAGGGAGTTCAGCATTTT
-	TRBV6-5	14	-	TRBJ1-1	CASSYSQGNTEAFF	TGTGCCAGCAGTTACTCCCAGGGGAACACTGAAGCTTTCTTT
-	TRBV3-1	16	-	TRBJ2-1	CASSQASEGRGNEQFF	TGTGCCAGCAGCCAAGCATCGGAGGGACGAGGCAATGAGCAGTTCTTC
-	TRBV30	14	-	TRBJ2-5	CASRSCCEKETQYF	TGTGCCTCTCGTTCCTGTTGTGAGAAAGAGACCCAGTACTTC
TRBD2	TRBV4-1	18	-	TRBJ2-7	CASSQDNTKRDIRYEQYF	TGCGCCAGCAGCCAAGATAACACAAAGCGGGATATTCGTTACGAGCAGTACTTC
-	TRBV27	11	-	TRBJ1-5	CASGPAGPQHF	TGTGCCAGCGGTCCAGCAGGGCCCCAGCATTTT
-	TRBV27	14	few	TRBJ2-2	CASSSGGGLGELFF	TGTGCCAGCAGTTCAGGGGGGGGACTCGGGGAGCTGTTTTTT
TRBD1	TRBV5-1	16	-	TRBJ2-5	CASSSILGTGRETQYF	TGCGCCAGCAGCTCGATCCTTGGGACAGGAAGAGAGACCCAGTACTTC
TRBD2	TRBV27	14	-	TRBJ2-7	CASSLERGHYEQYF	TGTGCCAGCAGTTTGGAGCGGGGGCACTACGAGCAGTACTTC
TRBD1	TRBV9	16	-	TRBJ2-3	CASSPRTGPMTDTQYF	TGTGCCAGCAGCCCCAGGACAGGACCTATGACAGATACGCAGTATTTT
-	TRBV29-1	13	few	TRBJ2-2	CSVVLGVTGELFF	TGCAGCGTTGTCCTAGGGGTGACCGGGGAGCTGTTTTTT
-	TRBV25-1	14	-	TRBJ2-1	CASSEYNIYNEQFF	TGTGCCAGCAGTGAATATAACATATACAATGAGCAGTTCTTC
TRBD2	TRBV7-9	16	once	TRBJ2-1	CASSPPSGGSYNEQFF	TGTGCCAGCAGCCCTCCTAGCGGGGGATCCTACAATGAGCAGTTCTTC
-	TRBV7-9	16	-	TRBJ2-1	CASSRAGTSGIGEQFF	TGTGCCAGCAGCCGGGCCGGGACATCAGGAATAGGGGAGCAGTTCTTC
-	TRBV5-5	14	-	TRBJ1-1	CASSFEGGGTEAFF	TGTGCCAGCAGCTTCGAGGGGGGCGGGACTGAAGCTTTCTTT
-	TRBV23-1	13	-	TRBJ1-1	CASSGKGNTEAFF	TGCGCCAGCAGTGGTAAGGGTAACACTGAAGCTTTCTTT
TRBD2	TRBV9	14	once	TRBJ2-7	CASARTSGSYEQYF	TGTGCCAGCGCTCGGACTAGCGGCTCCTACGAGCAGTACTTC
-	TRBV19	12	-	TRBJ1-1	CASSYGDTEAFF	TGTGCCAGTAGCTATGGGGACACTGAAGCTTTCTTT
TRBD1	TRBV12-3/TRBV12-4	15	-	TRBJ1-1	CASIRDRGMNTEAFF	TGTGCCAGTATCCGGGACAGGGGGATGAACACTGAAGCTTTCTTT
-	TRBV30	10	-	TRBJ1-1	CAWSTSEAFF	TGTGCCTGGAGTACCTCTGAAGCTTTCTTT
-	TRBV5-6	15	-	TRBJ2-5	CASSTVTEGAETQYF	TGTGCCAGCAGCACTGTGACAGAAGGGGCAGAGACCCAGTACTTC
TRBD1	TRBV7-6	17	-	TRBJ2-1	CASSLEAGQGFYNEQFF	TGTGCCAGCAGCTTAGAGGCGGGACAGGGATTTTACAATGAGCAGTTCTTC
TRBD2	TRBV27	14	-	TRBJ2-7	CASAFSGRAREQYF	TGTGCCAGCGCCTTTAGCGGGAGGGCTCGCGAGCAGTACTTC
TRBD1	TRBV20-1	13	few	TRBJ2-6	CSARAQGTNVLTF	TGCAGTGCTAGAGCACAGGGGACCAACGTCCTGACTTTC